The next 26 T cell receptor beta chains were all read from a single sample in a study of blood T cell repertoires in COVID-19. The method was immunoSEQ multiplex PCR; TCRdb's version includes in-frame clones alone and lacks a portion of them. The sample records about 200,000 clones, more than 60% being singletons. Sequencing was carried out using peripheral blood. The receptors were gathered from a middle-aged man who had recovered from COVID-19.

The chain couples TRBV27 to TRBJ2-7; TRBD1 matches at 10 bases. The CDR3 length is 17 residues. Germline CDR1 reads MNHEY; CDR2 reads SMNVEV (reference sequence). The V and J ends lost 4 bases and 5 bases, in that order; junction bases with no gene match: 14. The CDR3 DNA is TGTGCCAGCAGTTGGTCTCACAGGTGGACAGGGGGGGACGAGCAGTACTTC. As protein: CASSWSHRWTGGDEQYF.

V is TRBV6-4 and J is TRBJ2-3; 7 bases are shared with TRBD2. This CDR3 is 15 amino acids long. CDR1 is MRHNA, CDR2 SNTAGT, per germline. The junction had 6 bases not matched to a gene; V was cut back by 4 bases and J by 2 bases. DNA of the CDR3: TGTGCCAGCAGTGTTGAGGGAGGGCCCACAGATACGCAGTATTTT. This sequence encodes CASSVEGGPTDTQYF.

This chain connects TRBV15 to TRBJ2-7; the D gene is possibly TRBD2 (5 bases). V shed 6 bases and J shed 5 bases, with 20 bases lying between them. The CDR3 contains 15 residues. Germline V gene lookup returns CDR1 LNHNV and CDR2 YYDKDF (reference sequence). The DNA of the CDR3 is TGTGCCACCAGTCCCCAAACCGGGGTCGGGGACGAGCAGTACTTC. It encodes CATSPQTGVGDEQYF. The full variable domain, its missing parts supplied by reference TRBV15 and TRBJ2-7, is DAMVIQNPRYQVTQFGKPVTLSCSQTLNHNVMYWYQQKSSQAPKLLFHYYDKDFNNEADTPDNFQSRRPNTSFCFLDIRSPGLGDTAMYLCATSPQTGVGDEQYFGPGTRLTVT.

This clone was observed once. The J gene is TRBJ1-5, the V gene TRBV30, with D tentatively TRBD1 (6 bases). Germline loops: CDR1 GTSNPN, CDR2 SVGIG (reference sequence). V was trimmed by 1 base and J by 5 bases, leaving 21 bases between them. The CDR3 contains 17 residues. The CDR3, as DNA: TGTGCCTGGAGTGAGCGTCGGGACACCTCATCCCATCAGCCCCAGCATTTT. Residues: CAWSERRDTSSHQPQHF.

The chain employs TRBV7-2 and TRBJ1-2; tentatively, D is TRBD1 (5 bases). This CDR3 contains 15 residues. The germline V gene has CDR1 SGHTA and CDR2 FQGNSA. Trimming stripped 5 bases from V and 4 bases from J, with 17 bases between. CDR3 nucleotide sequence: TGTGCCAGCAGCCCGTACAACACAGGTTTCTATGGCTACACCTTC. Protein sequence: CASSPYNTGFYGYTF.

This clone was seen a handful of times. The chain uses TRBV5-6 and TRBJ1-4; D might be TRBD1 (5 bases). Germline V gene sequence: CDR1 SGHDT, CDR2 YYEEEE. V lost 3 bases and J 7 bases, leaving 19 bases between the germline ends. CDR3 size: 16 residues. In DNA, the CDR3 is TGTGCCAGCAGCTCAGGGCCGGGGGATTCGGGTGAAAAACTGTTTTTT. Translation gives CASSSGPGDSGEKLFF. The complete variable domain, with remaining parts taken from reference TRBV5-6 and TRBJ1-4, reads DAGVTQSPTHLIKTRGQQVTLRCSPKSGHDTVSWYQQALGQGPQFIFQYYEEEERQRGNFPDRFSGHQFPNYSSELNVNALLLGDSALYLCASSSGPGDSGEKLFFGSGTQLSVL.

V is TRBV7-9 and J is TRBJ2-6; TRBD1 aligns across 7 bases. With V trimmed by 6 bases and J by 0 bases, 11 bases remained unmatched. The CDR3 sequence is 18 residues long. Germline assignment: CDR1 SEHNR and CDR2 FQNEAQ (reference sequence). The CDR3 reads CASRPPGQIISGANVLTF. The CDR3 bases are TGTGCCAGCAGACCACCGGGACAGATCATCTCTGGGGCCAACGTCCTGACTTTC.

This chain connects TRBV7-9 to TRBJ1-4; perhaps TRBD1 as D (5 bases). The V gene's germline CDR1 is SEHNR and CDR2 FQNEAQ (reference sequence). V was pared by 2 bases and J by 5 bases, with 9 bases between. The CDR3 length is 14 residues. CDR3 bases: TGTGCCAGCAGCTTATTCGGGGGAAATGAAAAACTGTTTTTT. Its protein is CASSLFGGNEKLFF.

The V call is TRBV5-6, the J call TRBJ1-3, with 9 bases that match TRBD1. V lost 4 bases to trimming and J lost 2 bases; unmatched junction nucleotides: 4. This CDR3 contains 15 residues. Germline values: CDR1 SGHDT, CDR2 YYEEEE. The CDR3 sequence: CASSAGQGAGNTIYF. The CDR3 bases are TGTGCCAGCAGCGCGGGACAGGGTGCTGGAAACACCATATATTTT.

The rearrangement links TRBV7-8 to TRBJ2-1, with D uncertain. Trimming took off 5 bases at V and 0 bases at J, with 11 bases between the two ends. CDR3 size: 15 residues. Per the germline V gene, CDR1 is SGHVS and CDR2 is FQNEAQ. The CDR3 DNA sequence: TGTGCCAGCAGCCGAGACTCTAGCTCCTACAATGAGCAGTTCTTC. Translation: CASSRDSSSYNEQFF.

This clone was seen a few times. This chain links TRBV11-2 with TRBJ2-7; tentatively, D is TRBD2 (6 bases). Trimming shortened V by 5 bases and J by 2 bases, and 19 bases separated the two germline ends. The CDR3 has 16 residues. Germline V CDR1 and CDR2: SGHAT, FQNNGV. The CDR3 here is CASSRGLAEGPYEQYF. The CDR3 DNA reads TGTGCCAGCAGCCGCGGATTAGCGGAGGGACCCTACGAGCAGTACTTC.

The CDR3: CASSLLAGATGGELFF. The CDR3 nucleotides read TGTGCCAGCAGCTTACTAGCGGGAGCTACGGGTGGGGAGCTGTTTTTT. The chain employs TRBV7-2 and TRBJ2-2; 10 nucleotides align to TRBD2. Germline loops: CDR1 SGHTA, CDR2 FQGNSA. V lost 2 bases, J lost 8 bases, and 8 bases stayed unmatched. The CDR3 sequence is 16 residues long.

This rearrangement joins TRBV7-8 to TRBJ1-1; a weak D match, TRBD1 (5 bases). V dropped 0 bases and J dropped 1 base, with 9 bases sitting between them. CDR3 length equals 15 residues. Germline lookup yields CDR1 SGHVS and CDR2 FQNEAQ. CDR3 in DNA: TGTGCCAGCAGCTTAGCTCCAGGGCCGAACACTGAAGCTTTCTTT. This codes for CASSLAPGPNTEAFF. Looking up the rest from reference TRBV7-8 and TRBJ1-1 gives the full variable domain: GAGVSQSPRYKVAKRGQDVALRCDPISGHVSLFWYQQALGQGPEFLTYFQNEAQLDKSGLPSDRFFAERPEGSVSTLKIQRTQQEDSAVYLCASSLAPGPNTEAFFGQGTRLTVV.

In its sample, this clone was seen a few times. The chain recombines TRBV5-1 with TRBJ1-5; 10 bases agree with TRBD1. The CDR3 sequence is 15 residues long. CDR1 is SGHRS and CDR2 is YFSETQ in the germline V gene. The V segment lost 0 bases and the J segment 7 bases; nucleotides outside the gene matches: 4. The CDR3 here is CASSLGQGAGQPQHF. As DNA, the CDR3 is TGCGCCAGCAGCTTGGGACAGGGGGCTGGGCAGCCCCAGCATTTT.

This rearrangement joins TRBV29-1 to TRBJ2-3; TRBD2 matches at 10 bases. This CDR3 contains 17 residues. Losses at the gene ends were 1 base for V and 4 bases for J; bases not matched to a gene: 11. Germline lookup yields CDR1 SQVTM and CDR2 ANQGSEA. CDR3 sequence reads: CSVEGGSSGSNADTQYF. CDR3 nucleotide sequence: TGCAGCGTTGAAGGGGGGTCTAGCGGGAGCAACGCAGATACGCAGTATTTT.

In this sample, this clone turned up once. The chain has TRBV5-4 and TRBJ2-2; D is ambiguous. CDR3 length: 17 residues. Looked up from germline, CDR1 is SGHNT and CDR2 is YYREEE (reference sequence). Trimming pared 0 bases from V and 3 bases from J, leaving 15 bases between. CDR3 coding DNA: TGTGCCAGCAGCTTGGCCTTTTCGACTCCGGACACCGGGGAGCTGTTTTTT. As protein: CASSLAFSTPDTGELFF.

This clone was observed a handful of times. The CDR3 bases are TGTGCCAGCCCCCATGACGGGAGGGCCTCCCAAGAGACCCAGTACTTC. Its protein product is CASPHDGRASQETQYF. The chain has TRBV2 and TRBJ2-5; TRBD2 agrees at 8 bases. This CDR3 contains 16 residues. Losses at the gene ends were 8 bases for V and 1 base for J; bases not matched to a gene: 12. Germline V gene data show CDR1 as SNHLY and CDR2 as FYNNEI.

The rearrangement joins TRBV19 to TRBJ1-5; the D gene is possibly TRBD1 (6 bases). The CDR3 totals 12 residues. V was pared by 8 bases and J by 4 bases, with 9 bases between. Germline V gene lookup returns CDR1 LNHDA and CDR2 SQIVND (reference sequence). CDR3: CASDRQNQPQHF. CDR3 DNA sequence: TGTGCCAGTGACAGGCAAAATCAGCCCCAGCATTTT.

This rearrangement joins TRBV7-7 to TRBJ1-1; the D is unclear. Per the germline V gene, CDR1 is SSHAT and CDR2 is FNYEAQ (reference sequence). Trimming stripped 3 bases from V and 7 bases from J, with 12 bases between. CDR3 length: 13 residues. For the CDR3, the DNA is TGTGCCAGCAGCTTTGACACTGGAAGTGAAGCTTTCTTT. Amino acid sequence: CASSFDTGSEAFF.

The chain has TRBV6-2 or TRBV6-3 and TRBJ1-4; no firm D call. This CDR3 is built from 12 residues. Per germline, CDR1 MNHEY and CDR2 SVGEGT. V was trimmed by 6 bases and J by 7 bases, leaving 9 bases between them. CDR3 sequence reads: CASSRSSEKLFF. DNA for the CDR3: TGTGCCAGCAGCCGATCGAGTGAAAAACTGTTTTTT.

The gene calls are TRBV28 and TRBJ2-1; 10 bases align to TRBD1. This CDR3 has 16 amino acids. The germline CDR1 and CDR2 sequences are MDHEN and SYDVKM. After removal of 5 bases from V and 4 bases from J, the junction contained 8 bases not matched to a gene. The CDR3 spells CASSTPGQGTYNEQFF. CDR3 sequence (DNA): TGTGCCAGCAGTACGCCGGGACAGGGGACTTACAATGAGCAGTTCTTC.

This clone was seen a handful of times. J is TRBJ1-5 and V is TRBV30; D is perhaps TRBD1 (5 bases). This CDR3 has 13 amino acids. The V gene's germline CDR1 is GTSNPN and CDR2 SVGIG (reference sequence). V was pared by 0 bases and J by 4 bases, with 7 bases between. The DNA for the CDR3 is TGTGCCTGGAGTGTACGGGGGAATCAGCCCCAGCATTTT. Encoded protein: CAWSVRGNQPQHF.

The V gene is TRBV27, the J gene TRBJ2-7; no reliable D call. This CDR3 spans 13 amino acids. Germline CDR1 and CDR2: MNHEY and SMNVEV (reference sequence). The V gene lost 8 bases and the J gene lost 3 bases, with 14 bases spanning the gap. CDR3 bases: TGTGCCAGCTCCCGAGGCAGATACTACGAGCAGTACTTC. Translating gives CASSRGRYYEQYF.

This clone was found a few times. The CDR3 sequence is CASSPTELQYGYTF. For the CDR3, the DNA is TGTGCCAGCAGCCCCACTGAACTTCAATATGGCTACACCTTC. The chain links TRBV5-4 to TRBJ1-2; D is ambiguous. The V end lost 4 bases, the J end lost 5 bases, and 15 bases lay between the germline ends. This CDR3 contains 14 residues. The germline CDR1 and CDR2 sequences are SGHNT and YYREEE (reference sequence).

The chain links TRBV6-2 or TRBV6-3 to TRBJ2-1, with TRBD2 matching 13 bases. The ends lost 5 bases at V and 1 base at J; junction bases unmatched: 5. Germline-derived CDR1 and CDR2 are MNHEY and SVGEGT. The CDR3 is 17 amino acids. The CDR3 spells CASSTQTSGRSYNEQFF. In DNA form, the CDR3 reads TGTGCCAGCAGTACTCAGACTAGCGGGAGGTCCTACAATGAGCAGTTCTTC.

The rearrangement uses TRBV7-3 and TRBJ1-6; TRBD1 aligns across 7 bases. The CDR3 runs 15 residues. V shed 5 bases, J shed 9 bases, and the junction held 10 bases outside the gene matches. CDR1 is SGHTA, CDR2 FQGTGA, per germline. The CDR3 reads CASSPGGRDSSPLHF. In DNA form, the CDR3 reads TGTGCCAGCAGCCCGGGCGGCAGGGACAGTTCACCCCTCCACTTT.